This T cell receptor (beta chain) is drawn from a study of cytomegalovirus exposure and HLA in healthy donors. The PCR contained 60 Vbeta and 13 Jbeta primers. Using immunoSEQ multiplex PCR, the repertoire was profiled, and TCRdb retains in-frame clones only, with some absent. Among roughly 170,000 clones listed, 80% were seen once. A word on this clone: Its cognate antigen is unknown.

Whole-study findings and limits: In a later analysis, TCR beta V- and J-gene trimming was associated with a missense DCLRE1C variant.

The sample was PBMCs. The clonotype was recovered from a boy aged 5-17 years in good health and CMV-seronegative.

Written as DNA, the CDR3 is TGTGCCAGCAGCCTAGCAGCGGACAGCCGCTATGGCTACACCTTC. It specifies CASSLAADSRYGYTF. V gene TRBV4-2 combines with J gene TRBJ1-2, with D possibly TRBD1 on 6 matching bases. V lost 4 bases, J lost 4 bases, and 16 bases lay in between. Germline V gene sequence: CDR1 LGHNA, CDR2 YNFKEQ. The CDR3 has 15 amino acids.